Shown below are 3 T cell receptor beta chains from a single sample sequenced in a study of CXCR3-negative and CXCR3-positive naive CD8 T cells. Study-wide points: CXCR3-positive naive cells had TRB CDR3s that were more hydrophobic than CXCR3-negative naive cells had.

These receptors have no known antigen. UMI-labeled TRB cDNA libraries were prepared by 5' RACE. TCRdb re-called the 5' RACE reads and shows each CDR3 protein once, DNA omitted. The sample table includes approximately 120,000 distinct CDR3 sequences. Sequenced input: naive CXCR3+ CD8+ T cells from blood. Stated subset: CD45RO-CCR7+CD27+CD95- naive CD8+ T cells expressing CXCR3 (TNR3+). These receptors originate from a human donor in good health. Some clones in this sample may be carry-over from other donors' samples.

This chain uses TRBV30 with TRBJ2-1; the D call of TRBD1 rests on TCRdb alone, since no DNA is present to check it. This CDR3 comprises 14 residues. Germline assignment: CDR1 GTSNPN and CDR2 SVGIG (reference sequence). CDR3: CAHRGLQSYNEQFF.

The chain joins TRBV5-6 to TRBJ2-1; TCRdb designates TRBD2, a call that cannot be tested without DNA. Germline values: CDR1 SGHDT, CDR2 YYEEEE. The CDR3 is 16 residues long. The CDR3 loop reads CASSSGTSGRDNEQFF.

V and J are TRBV28 and TRBJ1-5; TCRdb names TRBD1, which stays unverified in the absence of DNA. From germline, CDR1 is MDHEN and CDR2 SYDVKM. The CDR3 has 23 amino acids. The CDR3 sequence is CASSLPRDRGPESDFYSNQPQHF.